Listed here are 15 T cell receptor beta chains from one sample, sequenced in a study of regulatory T cells in long-lasting Graves disease. The authors built TCR beta libraries using iRepertoire HTBI primers and Arm-PCR of CDR3 regions. In TCRdb, the multiplex PCR reads were re-called with MiXCR into one record per CDR3 protein. The top ten hold approximately 16% of the sample, which has 400,000 to 550,000 distinct CDR3 sequences, more than 12% seen once. The time point: newly diagnosed GD, antithyroid drugs for less than 3 months. Extracted RNA from PBMCs served as the source of the TCR library. Another study also made use of these data, one on T cells in Graves' hyperthyroidism and ophthalmopathy.

The material was peripheral blood mononuclear cells (PBMCs), obtained at new diagnosis, from a patient treated with antithyroid drugs. Receptors originate from a woman aged 25-40 years with Graves disease.

The chain employs TRBV12-3 or TRBV12-4 and TRBJ2-3; 11 bases are a match to TRBD2. Trimming cost V 4 bases and J 2 bases; bases outside gene matches: 8. CDR3 size: 17 residues. The CDR3 spells CASSYPASGRITDTQYF. The CDR3 coding sequence is TGTGCCAGCAGTTACCCCGCTAGCGGGAGGATCACAGATACGCAGTATTTT.

This clonotype occurred a few times. The V gene is TRBV6-1, the J gene TRBJ2-5, with TRBD2 matching over 8 bases. The CDR3 totals 15 residues. Per the germline V gene, CDR1 is MNHNS and CDR2 is SASEGT. The trim removed 5 bases at V and 5 bases at J, leaving 10 bases unmatched. As DNA, the CDR3 is TGTGCCAGCAGTAGCCAGCGGGAGACGACGGAGACCCAGTACTTC. This codes for CASSSQRETTETQYF.

In this sample, this clonotype turned up a few times. Here the CDR3 reads CASINNHIAGVGREQYF. The CDR3 DNA reads TGTGCCAGCATCAACAACCACATAGCGGGAGTAGGACGGGAGCAGTACTTC. The chain links TRBV6-2 or TRBV6-3 to TRBJ2-7; 9 bases line up with TRBD2. Germline loops: CDR1 MNHEY, CDR2 SVGEGT. The CDR3 covers 17 residues. The J segment lost 7 bases and the V segment lost 7 bases, leaving 20 bases of the junction unmatched.

Ten or more counts support this clonotype. The V call is TRBV20-1, the J call TRBJ1-1, with a possible D match to TRBD1 (5 bases). CDR1 and CDR2 from the germline V gene are DFQATT and SNEGSKA (reference sequence). This CDR3 spans 13 amino acids. V was trimmed by 6 bases and J by 4 bases, leaving 15 bases between them. The CDR3 DNA follows: TGCAGTGCGCCCTCCGGGGGTGGCACTGAAGCTTTCTTT. Protein sequence: CSAPSGGGTEAFF.

This clonotype was seen repeatedly, ten times or more. This chain connects TRBV7-8 to TRBJ2-3; 8 bases line up with TRBD2. The J segment lost 5 bases and the V segment lost 2 bases, leaving 18 bases of the junction unmatched. The CDR3 length is 19 residues. Per germline, CDR1 SGHVS and CDR2 FQNEAQ. CDR3 amino acids: CASSLPRSWVAGGRDTQYF. The CDR3 DNA follows: TGTGCCAGCAGCTTACCCAGGAGTTGGGTGGCGGGAGGAAGAGATACGCAGTATTTT.

This clonotype has more than one count but fewer than ten. V gene TRBV28 combines with J gene TRBJ2-2; 8 bases agree with TRBD2. The CDR3 extends over 18 amino acids. V was clipped by 7 bases and J by 2 bases; unmatched bases: 15. Germline V gene sequence: CDR1 MDHEN, CDR2 SYDVKM. CDR3 amino acids: CASNQGKVAGPNTGELFF. The CDR3 DNA sequence: TGTGCCAGCAACCAAGGGAAGGTAGCGGGACCCAACACCGGGGAGCTGTTTTTT.

About this clonotype: Since a much larger clone is just one base distant, this may be a read error. The chain carries TRBV4-2 and TRBJ2-1; maybe TRBD2 (7 bases). Looked up from germline, CDR1 is LGHNA and CDR2 is YNFKEQ. CDR3 size: 16 residues. This chain's CDR3 is CASSQEGEGGWNEQSF. In DNA, the CDR3 is TGTGCCAGCAGCCAAGAGGGGGAGGGGGGATGGAATGAGCAGTCCTTC.

This clonotype showed up many times. This chain uses TRBV20-1 with TRBJ2-5; unclear D gene. Trimming shortened V by 0 bases and J by 5 bases, and 10 bases separated the two germline ends. Germline assignment: CDR1 DFQATT and CDR2 SNEGSKA (reference sequence). CDR3 length: 13 amino acids. The CDR3 reads CSARDPGFETQYF. The CDR3 DNA reads as TGCAGTGCTAGAGATCCGGGTTTTGAGACCCAGTACTTC.

The V call is TRBV12-5, the J call TRBJ1-1, with D perhaps TRBD1 (5 bases). This CDR3 comprises 14 residues. From germline, CDR1 is LGHNT and CDR2 FRNRAP. Trimming took 0 bases from V and 5 from J, leaving 10 bases between them. CDR3 residues: CASGLVGVVTEAFF. CDR3 bases: TGTGCTAGTGGTTTGGTAGGGGTTGTTACTGAAGCTTTCTTT.

V is TRBV10-3 and J is TRBJ2-2, with a possible D match to TRBD2 (5 bases). The CDR3 length is 14 residues. V lost 2 bases and J lost 7, with 11 bases in between. The germline V gene has CDR1 ENHRY and CDR2 SYGVKD. The CDR3 spells CAISEEGNIGELFF. The CDR3, as DNA: TGTGCCATCAGTGAGGAGGGAAATATCGGGGAGCTGTTTTTT.

This clonotype was counted many times. This chain links TRBV12-3 or TRBV12-4 with TRBJ1-5, with D maybe TRBD1 (6 bases). The CDR3 is made up of 13 amino acids. V was trimmed by 7 bases and J by 7 bases, leaving 14 bases between them. CDR3 DNA: TGTGCCAGCACCCCAGGGGTGAAACAGCCCCAGCATTTT. Translation: CASTPGVKQPQHF.

This clonotype was seen many times. V is TRBV20-1 and J is TRBJ2-1; a weak D match, TRBD2 (6 bases). The V gene lost 6 bases and the J gene lost 8 bases, with 23 bases spanning the gap. This CDR3 spans 15 amino acids. Germline V gene sequence: CDR1 DFQATT, CDR2 SNEGSKA (reference sequence). The CDR3 DNA reads TGCAGTGCAGGCGGAGGGGCCCTCTTGAGGCATGAGCAGTTCTTC. Translating gives CSAGGGALLRHEQFF.

This clonotype was seen many times. The gene calls are TRBV5-5 and TRBJ2-6, with unresolved D. The CDR3 sequence is 16 residues long. The V gene's germline CDR1 is SGHKS and CDR2 YYEKEE (reference sequence). Trimming cost V 3 bases and J 2 bases, with 12 bases left between them. CDR3 sequence (DNA): TGTGCCAGCAGCTCTAAATTTTCACCTGGGGCCAACGTCCTGACTTTC. This sequence encodes CASSSKFSPGANVLTF.

This clonotype was seen ten or more times. V gene TRBV12-3 or TRBV12-4 combines with J gene TRBJ2-2; the D gene is possibly TRBD2 (5 bases). Trimming pared 6 bases from V and 1 base from J, leaving 9 bases between. The CDR3 is 14 residues long. The CDR3 nucleotides are TGTGCCAGCAGCCACGGGAAGAACACCGGGGAGCTGTTTTTT. Its protein product is CASSHGKNTGELFF.

The chain combines TRBV11-3 with TRBJ1-5, with D hard to call. The V end was cut by 11 bases, the J end by 5 bases, with 13 bases between. The germline CDR1 and CDR2 sequences are SGHNT and YENEEA. The CDR3 spans 12 residues. CDR3 in amino acids: CAGTVSDQPQHF. In nucleotides, the CDR3 is TGTGCCGGCACCGTCTCAGATCAGCCCCAGCATTTT.